This T cell receptor (beta chain) emerged from a study of chemoradiotherapy in HPV16-positive cancers. As for the study in general: A couple of HPV16-positive patients' cells yielded candidate HPV-specific clones and common motifs.

Sequencing was performed with immunoSEQ multiplex PCR; in TCRdb, only in-frame clones are kept and a portion is missing. The repertoire holds fewer than 35,000 clones, with 93% as singletons. This clone was detected only once. The CDR3 sequence is 15 residues long. This sample comprised blood, obtained from a patient who underwent chemoradiotherapy. The TCR comes from a human donor with HPV-associated anogenital cancer. The gene calls are TRBV21-1 and TRBJ2-7; TRBD1 is the table's D call and was not checked against the DNA. TRBV21-1 is described as a pseudogene. The CDR3: CASSKATGCSYEQYF. The CDR3 DNA reads as TGTGCCAGCAGCAAAGCGACAGGGTGCTCCTACGAGCAGTACTTC.